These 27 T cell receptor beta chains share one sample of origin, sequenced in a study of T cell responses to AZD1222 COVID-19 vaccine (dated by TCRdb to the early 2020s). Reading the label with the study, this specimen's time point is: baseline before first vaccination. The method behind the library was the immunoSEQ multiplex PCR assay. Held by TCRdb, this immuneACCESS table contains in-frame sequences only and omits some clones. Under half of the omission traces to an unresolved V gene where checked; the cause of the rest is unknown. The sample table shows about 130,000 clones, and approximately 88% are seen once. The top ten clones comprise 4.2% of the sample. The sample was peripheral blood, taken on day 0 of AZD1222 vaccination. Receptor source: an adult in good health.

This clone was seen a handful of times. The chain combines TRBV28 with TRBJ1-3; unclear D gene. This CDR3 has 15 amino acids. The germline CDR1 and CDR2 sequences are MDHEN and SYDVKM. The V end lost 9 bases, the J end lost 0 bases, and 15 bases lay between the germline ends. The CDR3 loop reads CASDSGGYSGNTIYF. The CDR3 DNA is TGTGCCAGTGATTCGGGAGGGTACTCTGGAAACACCATATATTTT.

The CDR3 sequence is CASRAQQGSGELFF. CDR3 in DNA: TGCGCCAGCAGGGCTCAACAGGGATCCGGGGAGCTGTTTTTT. The chain employs TRBV10-1 and TRBJ2-2; a weak D match, TRBD1 (6 bases). Trimming cost V 6 bases and J 6 bases, with 14 bases left between them. Germline values: CDR1 WNHNN, CDR2 SYGVQD (reference sequence). The CDR3 sequence is 14 residues long.

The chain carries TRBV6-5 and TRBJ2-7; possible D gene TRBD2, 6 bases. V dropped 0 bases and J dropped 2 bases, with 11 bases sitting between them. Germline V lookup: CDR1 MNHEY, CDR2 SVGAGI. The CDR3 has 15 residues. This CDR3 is CASSYSGGNTYEQYF. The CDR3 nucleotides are TGTGCCAGCAGTTACTCTGGCGGGAATACCTACGAGCAGTACTTC.

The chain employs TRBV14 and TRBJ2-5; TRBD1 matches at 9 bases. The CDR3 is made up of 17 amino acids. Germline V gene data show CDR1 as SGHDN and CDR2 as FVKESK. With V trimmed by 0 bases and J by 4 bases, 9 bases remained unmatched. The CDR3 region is CASSQEKGQGWGETQYF. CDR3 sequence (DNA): TGTGCCAGCAGCCAAGAAAAAGGACAGGGGTGGGGAGAGACCCAGTACTTC.

CDR3 loop: CASSHPGSYAPGELFF. The CDR3 coding sequence is TGTGCCAGTAGCCACCCGGGAAGCTATGCCCCCGGGGAGCTGTTTTTT. The chain employs TRBV19 and TRBJ2-2; maybe TRBD2 (5 bases). V was shortened by 6 bases and J by 6 bases, with 20 bases between the two germline ends. Germline V gene sequence: CDR1 LNHDA, CDR2 SQIVND (reference sequence). The CDR3 has 16 residues.

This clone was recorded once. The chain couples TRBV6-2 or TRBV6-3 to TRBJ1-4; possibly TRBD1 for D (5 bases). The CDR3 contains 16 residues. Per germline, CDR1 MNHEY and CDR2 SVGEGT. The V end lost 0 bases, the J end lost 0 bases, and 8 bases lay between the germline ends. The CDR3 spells CASSYSTDATNEKLFF. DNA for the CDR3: TGTGCCAGCAGTTACTCGACAGATGCAACTAATGAAAAACTGTTTTTT.

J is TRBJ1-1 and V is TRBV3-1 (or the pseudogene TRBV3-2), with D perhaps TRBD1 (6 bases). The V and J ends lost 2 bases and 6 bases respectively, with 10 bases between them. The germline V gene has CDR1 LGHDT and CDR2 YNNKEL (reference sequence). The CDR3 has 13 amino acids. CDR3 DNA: TGTGCCAGCAGCCAACCAGGGGCTTCTGAAGCTTTCTTT. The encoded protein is CASSQPGASEAFF.

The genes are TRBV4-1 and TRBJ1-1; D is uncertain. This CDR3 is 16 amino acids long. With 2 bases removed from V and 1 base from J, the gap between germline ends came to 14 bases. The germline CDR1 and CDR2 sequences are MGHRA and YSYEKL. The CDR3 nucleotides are TGCGCCAGCAGCCAATCCGTTGGGCAGTCGAACACTGAAGCTTTCTTT. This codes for CASSQSVGQSNTEAFF.

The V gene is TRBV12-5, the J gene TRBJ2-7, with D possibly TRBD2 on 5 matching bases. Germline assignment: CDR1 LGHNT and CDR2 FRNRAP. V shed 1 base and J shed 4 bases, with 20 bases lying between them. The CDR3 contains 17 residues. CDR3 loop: CASGLERGRPGFYEQYF. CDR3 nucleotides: TGTGCTAGTGGTTTGGAACGAGGGCGGCCTGGTTTTTACGAGCAGTACTTC.

CDR3: CASRSPGTGYGYTF. CDR3 DNA: TGTGCCAGCAGGAGTCCCGGGACAGGGTATGGCTACACCTTC. J is TRBJ1-2 and V is TRBV27; 9 bases fit TRBD1. The CDR3 consists of 14 residues. J gave up 5 bases and V 6 bases, and 7 bases lay outside the gene matches. Germline-derived CDR1 and CDR2 are MNHEY and SMNVEV (reference sequence).

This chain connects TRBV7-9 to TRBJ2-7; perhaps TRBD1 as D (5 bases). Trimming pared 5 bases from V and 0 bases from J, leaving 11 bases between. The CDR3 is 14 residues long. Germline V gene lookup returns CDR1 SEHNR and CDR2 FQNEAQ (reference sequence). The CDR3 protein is CASSVGQSSYEQYF. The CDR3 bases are TGTGCCAGCAGCGTGGGGCAGTCCTCCTACGAGCAGTACTTC.

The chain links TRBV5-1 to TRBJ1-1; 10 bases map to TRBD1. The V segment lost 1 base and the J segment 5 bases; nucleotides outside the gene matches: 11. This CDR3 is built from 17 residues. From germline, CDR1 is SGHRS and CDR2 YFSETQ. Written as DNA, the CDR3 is TGCGCCAGCAGCTTGAGGGGGACAGGGGTTGAGATGACTGAAGCTTTCTTT. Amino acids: CASSLRGTGVEMTEAFF.

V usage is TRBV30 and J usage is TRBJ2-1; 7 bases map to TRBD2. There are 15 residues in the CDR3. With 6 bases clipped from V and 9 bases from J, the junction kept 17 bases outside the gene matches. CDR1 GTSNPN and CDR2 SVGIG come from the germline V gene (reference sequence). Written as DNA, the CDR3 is TGTGCCTGCAAGTCTGGAGCGGGATGGGTCGGTGAGCAGTTCTTC. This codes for CACKSGAGWVGEQFF.

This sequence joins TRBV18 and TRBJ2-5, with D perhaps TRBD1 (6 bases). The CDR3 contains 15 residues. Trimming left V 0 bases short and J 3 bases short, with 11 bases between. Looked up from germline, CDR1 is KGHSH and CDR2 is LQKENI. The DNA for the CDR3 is TGTGCCAGCTCACCACCCCGTACAGGGAAAGAGACCCAGTACTTC. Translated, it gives CASSPPRTGKETQYF. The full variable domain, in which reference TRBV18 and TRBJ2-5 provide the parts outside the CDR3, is NAGVMQNPRHLVRRRGQEARLRCSPMKGHSHVYWYRQLPEEGLKFMVYLQKENIIDESGMPKERFSAEFPKEGPSILRIQQVVRGDSAAYFCASSPPRTGKETQYFGPGTRLLVL.

CDR3 in DNA: TGTGCCAGCAGGAGGACAGGGGTTCGGGAAAAACTGTTTTTT. Its translation: CASRRTGVREKLFF. The V and J genes are TRBV6-5 and TRBJ1-4; 9 positions agree with TRBD1. Germline CDR1 MNHEY, CDR2 SVGAGI. J was trimmed by 8 bases and V by 6 bases; bases with no gene match: 7. The CDR3 consists of 14 residues.

The CDR3 loop is CASSYGNTEAFF. As DNA, the CDR3 is TGTGCCAGCAGTTATGGGAACACTGAAGCTTTCTTT. The chain combines TRBV28 with TRBJ1-1; D is unresolved. The CDR3 consists of 12 residues. Germline loops: CDR1 MDHEN, CDR2 SYDVKM. The V end lost 4 bases, the J end lost 1 base, and 4 bases lay between the germline ends.

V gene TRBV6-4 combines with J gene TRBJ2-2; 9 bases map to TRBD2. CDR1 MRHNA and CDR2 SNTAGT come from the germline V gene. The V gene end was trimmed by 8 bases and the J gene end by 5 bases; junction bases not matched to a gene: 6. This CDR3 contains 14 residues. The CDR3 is CASEKTSGTGELFF. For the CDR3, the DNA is TGTGCCAGCGAAAAAACTAGCGGGACCGGGGAGCTGTTTTTT.

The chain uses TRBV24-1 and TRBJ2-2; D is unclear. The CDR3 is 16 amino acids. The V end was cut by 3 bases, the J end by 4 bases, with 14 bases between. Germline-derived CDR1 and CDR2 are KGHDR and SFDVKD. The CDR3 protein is CATSDPFTWSTGELFF. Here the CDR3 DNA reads TGTGCCACCAGTGATCCCTTTACTTGGAGCACCGGGGAGCTGTTTTTT.

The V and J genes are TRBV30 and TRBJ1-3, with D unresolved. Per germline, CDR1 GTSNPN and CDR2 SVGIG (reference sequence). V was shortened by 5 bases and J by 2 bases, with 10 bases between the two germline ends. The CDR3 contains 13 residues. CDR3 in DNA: TGTGCCTGGGGACGAGGGCCTGGAAACACCATATATTTT. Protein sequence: CAWGRGPGNTIYF.

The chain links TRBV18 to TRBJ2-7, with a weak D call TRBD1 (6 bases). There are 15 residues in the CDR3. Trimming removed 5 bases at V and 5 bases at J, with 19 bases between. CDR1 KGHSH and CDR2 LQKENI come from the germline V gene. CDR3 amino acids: CASSGAMTGPDEQYF. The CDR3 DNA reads TGTGCCAGCTCAGGAGCCATGACAGGTCCTGACGAGCAGTACTTC.

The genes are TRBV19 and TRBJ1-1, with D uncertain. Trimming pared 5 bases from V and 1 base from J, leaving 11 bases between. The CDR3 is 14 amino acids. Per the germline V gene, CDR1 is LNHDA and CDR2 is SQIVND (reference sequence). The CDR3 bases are TGTGCCAGTAGTTTCCCAGGAGGGAACACTGAAGCTTTCTTT. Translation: CASSFPGGNTEAFF.

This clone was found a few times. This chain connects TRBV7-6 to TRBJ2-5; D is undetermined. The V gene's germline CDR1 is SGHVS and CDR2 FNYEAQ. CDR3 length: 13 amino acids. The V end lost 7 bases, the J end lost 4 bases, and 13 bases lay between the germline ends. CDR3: CASTRTGRETQYF. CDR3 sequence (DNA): TGTGCCAGCACCCGAACGGGTCGAGAGACCCAGTACTTC.

CDR3 sequence: CASSFTGGDQPQHF. CDR3 coding DNA: TGTGCCAGCAGCTTTACAGGGGGGGATCAGCCCCAGCATTTT. V and J are TRBV7-9 and TRBJ1-5; 8 nucleotides match TRBD1. From germline, CDR1 is SEHNR and CDR2 FQNEAQ (reference sequence). The CDR3 runs 14 residues. Losses at the gene ends were 3 bases for V and 5 bases for J; bases not matched to a gene: 3.

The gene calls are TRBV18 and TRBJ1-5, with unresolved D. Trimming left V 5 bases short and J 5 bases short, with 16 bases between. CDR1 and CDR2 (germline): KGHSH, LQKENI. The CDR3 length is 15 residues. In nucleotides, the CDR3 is TGTGCCAGCTCATCTAGGAACAACCAAGATCAGCCCCAGCATTTT. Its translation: CASSSRNNQDQPQHF.

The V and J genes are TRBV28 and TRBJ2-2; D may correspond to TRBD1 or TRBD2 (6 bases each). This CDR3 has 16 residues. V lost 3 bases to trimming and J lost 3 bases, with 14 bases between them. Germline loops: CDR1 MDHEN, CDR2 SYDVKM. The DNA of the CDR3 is TGTGCCAGCAGTTTTATCAGGGGAGGATACACCGGGGAGCTGTTTTTT. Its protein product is CASSFIRGGYTGELFF.

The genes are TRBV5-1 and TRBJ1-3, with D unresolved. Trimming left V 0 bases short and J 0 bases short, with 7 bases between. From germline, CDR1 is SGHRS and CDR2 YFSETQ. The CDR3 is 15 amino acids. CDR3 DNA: TGCGCCAGCAGCTTGGAGGCAGTCTCTGGAAACACCATATATTTT. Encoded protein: CASSLEAVSGNTIYF.

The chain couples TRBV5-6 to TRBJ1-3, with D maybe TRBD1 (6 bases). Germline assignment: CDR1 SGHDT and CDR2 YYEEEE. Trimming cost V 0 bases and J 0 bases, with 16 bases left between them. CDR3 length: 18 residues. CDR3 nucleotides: TGTGCCAGCAGCTTGGCCCCAGGGGAATTCCTCTCTGGAAACACCATATATTTT. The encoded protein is CASSLAPGEFLSGNTIYF.